The 26 T cell receptor beta chains listed next were all sequenced from one sample in a study of blood T cell repertoires in COVID-19. TCRdb keeps only in-frame clones here, not all; method: immunoSEQ multiplex PCR. The repertoire holds some 150,000 clones, with about 83% as singletons. The sample comprised peripheral blood. The receptors were sampled from a woman aged 40 to 50 with acute or convalescent COVID-19.

The rearrangement uses TRBV5-8 and TRBJ1-1; a weak D match, TRBD1 (5 bases). V shed 0 bases and J shed 1 base, with 10 bases lying between them. The CDR3 runs 15 residues. The germline gives CDR1 SGHTS, CDR2 YDEGEE. As DNA, the CDR3 is TGTGCCAGCAGCTTGGTAGATAGGGGGAACACTGAAGCTTTCTTT. Translation: CASSLVDRGNTEAFF.

The chain has TRBV5-8 and TRBJ2-2; D might be TRBD2 (6 bases). The CDR3 is 16 amino acids. V shed 1 base and J shed 3 bases, with 13 bases lying between them. The germline V gene encodes CDR1 SGHTS and CDR2 YDEGEE. CDR3 in DNA: TGTGCCAGCAGCTTGTCCAGCGGGCGATACACCGGGGAGCTGTTTTTT. Residues: CASSLSSGRYTGELFF.

The J gene is TRBJ2-1, the V gene TRBV6-5; a weak D match, TRBD1 (5 bases). Between the trimmed V and J ends, which lost 8 bases and 2 bases, there was a span of 7 bases. The CDR3 spans 12 residues. Germline CDR1 is MNHEY and CDR2 is SVGAGI. The DNA of the CDR3 is TGTGCCAGCCAGGGCACCTACAATGAGCAGTTCTTC. Its translation: CASQGTYNEQFF.

V is TRBV7-9 and J is TRBJ2-1, with D tentatively TRBD1 (5 bases). Germline CDR1 reads SEHNR; CDR2 reads FQNEAQ (reference sequence). The V end was cut by 3 bases, the J end by 3 bases, with 6 bases between. CDR3 length: 13 amino acids. CDR3 in amino acids: CASSFTGYNEQFF. DNA of the CDR3: TGTGCCAGCAGCTTTACAGGCTACAATGAGCAGTTCTTC.

V is TRBV28 and J is TRBJ1-1; D is ambiguous. Trimming took 6 bases from V and 4 from J, leaving 9 bases between them. The CDR3 length is 12 residues. Germline CDR1 reads MDHEN; CDR2 reads SYDVKM. The CDR3 region has the DNA TGTGCCAGCAGCATACAGACCACTGAAGCTTTCTTT. It translates to CASSIQTTEAFF.

This clone was recorded once. The rearrangement joins TRBV6-5 to TRBJ2-7; 9 nucleotides align to TRBD1. The length of the CDR3 is 14 residues. J lost 0 bases, V lost 8 bases, and 5 bases had no gene match. Germline CDR1 MNHEY, CDR2 SVGAGI. The CDR3 sequence is CASEGQGFSYEQYF. The CDR3 nucleotides read TGTGCCAGCGAGGGACAGGGTTTCTCCTACGAGCAGTACTTC.

The chain has TRBV12-3 or TRBV12-4 and TRBJ1-1; D not resolved. Trimming removed 4 bases from V and 1 base from J, with 7 bases in between. The CDR3 has 13 residues. The CDR3 region has the DNA TGTGCCAGCAGTTGGAACAGGAACACTGAAGCTTTCTTT. Amino acid sequence: CASSWNRNTEAFF.

The rearrangement uses TRBV9 and TRBJ1-1; perhaps TRBD1 as D (5 bases). Germline V gene sequence: CDR1 SGDLS, CDR2 YYNGEE. The CDR3 length is 16 residues. Trimming removed 0 bases at V and 3 bases at J, with 15 bases between. CDR3 sequence reads: CASSVDWGTRYTEAFF. The CDR3 bases are TGTGCCAGCAGCGTAGATTGGGGGACTAGGTACACTGAAGCTTTCTTT.

The genes are TRBV5-4 and TRBJ2-7; TRBD2 matches at 11 bases. CDR1 and CDR2 from the germline V gene are SGHNT and YYREEE (reference sequence). The CDR3 length is 17 residues. V dropped 1 base and J dropped 5; count of bases not matched to a gene: 11. The CDR3 reads CASSLPVAGGVPHEQYF. CDR3 DNA sequence: TGTGCCAGCAGCTTGCCTGTAGCGGGAGGGGTCCCACACGAGCAGTACTTC.

The chain links TRBV6-6 to TRBJ2-5, with D tentatively TRBD1 (6 bases). Germline values: CDR1 MNHNY, CDR2 SVGAGI (reference sequence). The CDR3 covers 14 residues. The V end lost 2 bases, the J end lost 5 bases, and 12 bases lay between the germline ends. In nucleotides, the CDR3 is TGTGCCAGCAGTTACACTACGAGGGGGGAGACCCAGTACTTC. It translates to CASSYTTRGETQYF.

There are a few counts of this clone. J is TRBJ1-1 and V is TRBV15; unclear D gene. The CDR3 runs to 13 residues. Germline values: CDR1 LNHNV, CDR2 YYDKDF (reference sequence). V lost 0 bases and J 6 bases, leaving 8 bases between the germline ends. CDR3 in DNA: TGTGCCACCAGCAGAGACGGAGGCGCTGAAGCTTTCTTT. This translates into CATSRDGGAEAFF.

The chain employs TRBV13 and TRBJ1-1, with D hard to call. Per the germline V gene, CDR1 is PRHDT and CDR2 is FYEKMQ (reference sequence). The CDR3 is made up of 13 amino acids. V lost 2 bases and J 0 bases, leaving 4 bases between the germline ends. In DNA, the CDR3 is TGTGCCAGCAGCTTAACTGTGAACACTGAAGCTTTCTTT. Translation: CASSLTVNTEAFF.

CDR3 residues: CASSQDDNGGDEQYF. In DNA, the CDR3 is TGTGCCAGCAGCCAAGACGATAACGGGGGGGACGAGCAGTACTTC. The J gene is TRBJ2-7, the V gene TRBV4-2; 8 positions match TRBD2. The germline CDR1 and CDR2 sequences are LGHNA and YNFKEQ. The CDR3 consists of 15 residues. V lost 0 bases and J lost 5; bases outside the gene matches: 6.

Comments on this clone: At the DNA level, this CDR3 is encoded by other sequences in the same sample as well. The V call is TRBV7-2, the J call TRBJ1-4, with 7 positions matching TRBD1. The CDR3 spans 14 residues. The germline CDR1 and CDR2 sequences are SGHTA and FQGNSA. V lost 3 bases and J lost 8; bases outside the gene matches: 6. The CDR3 nucleotides are TGTGCCAGCAGCTTGAGGGGGCAAGAGGAAAAACTGTTTTTT. The encoded protein is CASSLRGQEEKLFF.

This chain joins TRBV27 and TRBJ1-1, with no clear D. This CDR3 region has 16 residues. The germline CDR1 and CDR2 sequences are MNHEY and SMNVEV (reference sequence). The V end was cut by 0 bases, the J end by 7 bases, with 18 bases between. CDR3 coding DNA: TGTGCCAGCAGTTTATCGCGGGGAACCCTTAACGGTGAAGCTTTCTTT. Its translation: CASSLSRGTLNGEAFF.

This chain links TRBV6-5 with TRBJ1-5; TRBD1 is a possible D gene (5 bases). V shed 5 bases and J shed 1 base, with 9 bases lying between them. Germline values: CDR1 MNHEY, CDR2 SVGAGI. There are 14 residues in the CDR3. DNA for the CDR3: TGTGCCAGCAGTAGTAGGGGCAGCAATCAGCCCCAGCATTTT. It yields the protein CASSSRGSNQPQHF.

The V and J genes are TRBV13 and TRBJ2-5, with D maybe TRBD2 (5 bases). The CDR3 has 15 residues. The germline CDR1 and CDR2 sequences are PRHDT and FYEKMQ (reference sequence). The V end lost 8 bases, the J end lost 7 bases, and 23 bases lay between the germline ends. For the CDR3, the DNA is TGTGCCAGCGGACCCGAGAGGAGGATTTCCTCGACCCAGTACTTC. Its protein is CASGPERRISSTQYF. Full variable domain (outside the CDR3, taken from reference TRBV13 and TRBJ2-5): AAGVIQSPRHLIKEKRETATLKCYPIPRHDTVYWYQQGPGQDPQFLISFYEKMQSDKGSIPDRFSAQQFSDYHSELNMSSLELGDSALYFCASGPERRISSTQYFGPGTRLLVL.

The genes are TRBV27 and TRBJ1-6; D not resolved. The CDR3 totals 14 residues. V shed 7 bases and J shed 8 bases, with 15 bases lying between them. CDR1 and CDR2 from the germline V gene are MNHEY and SMNVEV (reference sequence). CDR3: CASMSRPRDSPLHF. The CDR3, as DNA: TGTGCCAGCATGAGCAGACCACGGGATTCACCCCTCCACTTT.

This sequence joins TRBV20-1 and TRBJ1-2, with a tentative D call TRBD1 (5 bases). Trimming pared 2 bases from V and 8 bases from J, leaving 9 bases between. The germline V gene encodes CDR1 DFQATT and CDR2 SNEGSKA (reference sequence). The CDR3 covers 11 residues. The CDR3 is CSARQGSGYTF. As DNA, the CDR3 is TGCAGTGCTAGACAGGGTAGCGGCTACACCTTC.

This clone was recorded once. This chain connects TRBV5-1 to TRBJ1-6, with a possible D match to TRBD1 (5 bases). The V end lost 1 base, the J end lost 6 bases, and 14 bases lay between the germline ends. Germline CDR1 reads SGHRS; CDR2 reads YFSETQ. There are 16 residues in the CDR3. The CDR3 DNA reads TGCGCCAGCAGCTTGAACAGGCAGTCTATTAATTCACCCCTCCACTTT. The encoded protein is CASSLNRQSINSPLHF.

V and J are TRBV7-2 and TRBJ2-2, with TRBD1 identical over 8 bases. J was trimmed by 4 bases and V by 5 bases; bases with no gene match: 6. The CDR3 extends over 15 amino acids. CDR1 and CDR2 from the germline V gene are SGHTA and FQGNSA. CDR3 coding DNA: TGTGCCAGCAGCGCAGGGGGCGCGGGCACCGGGGAGCTGTTTTTT. Translated: CASSAGGAGTGELFF.

The table lists this clone with a count of one. The J gene is TRBJ1-4, the V gene TRBV6-1; 11 nucleotides line up with TRBD1. This CDR3 comprises 16 residues. The trim removed 0 bases at V and 7 bases at J, leaving 4 bases unmatched. From germline, CDR1 is MNHNS and CDR2 SASEGT. CDR3 DNA sequence: TGTGCCAGCAGTGAAGCTACCGGGACAGGGGGTGAAAAACTGTTTTTT. Protein: CASSEATGTGGEKLFF.

The chain uses TRBV30 and TRBJ2-3; D might be TRBD1 (6 bases). Germline CDR1 and CDR2: GTSNPN and SVGIG (reference sequence). Trimming left V 5 bases short and J 4 bases short, with 13 bases between. The CDR3 totals 13 residues. Here the CDR3 reads CAWGDTGPDTQYF. The CDR3 DNA follows: TGTGCCTGGGGGGACACGGGTCCAGATACGCAGTATTTT. Together with reference TRBV30 and TRBJ2-3, the CDR3 gives the full variable domain: SQTIHQWPATLVQPVGSPLSLECTVEGTSNPNLYWYRQAAGRGLQLLFYSVGIGQISSEVPQNLSASRPQDRQFILSSKKLLLSDSGFYLCAWGDTGPDTQYFGPGTRLTVL.

The chain links TRBV28 to TRBJ1-2; 7 bases map to TRBD1. The length of the CDR3 is 13 residues. J was trimmed by 4 bases and V by 4 bases; bases with no gene match: 3. Germline loops: CDR1 MDHEN, CDR2 SYDVKM. CDR3 nucleotides: TGTGCCAGCAGTTCCGCAGGGGGCTATGGCTACACCTTC. Translation gives CASSSAGGYGYTF.

The rearrangement uses TRBV7-3 and TRBJ2-1; the match to TRBD2 covers 11 bases. Unmatched junction bases numbered 12, after V lost 5 bases and J lost 0 bases. Germline V lookup: CDR1 SGHTA, CDR2 FQGTGA. This CDR3 is 19 amino acids long. This CDR3 is CASSRNPRLAGYSYNEQFF. In DNA form, the CDR3 reads TGTGCCAGCAGCCGAAATCCACGACTAGCGGGATACTCCTACAATGAGCAGTTCTTC.

This clone was seen only once. The rearrangement uses TRBV19 and TRBJ1-4; TRBD1 aligns across 7 bases. The junction had 5 bases not matched to a gene; V was cut back by 4 bases and J by 0 bases. The CDR3 loop spans 16 amino acids. Per the germline V gene, CDR1 is LNHDA and CDR2 is SQIVND (reference sequence). CDR3 bases: TGTGCCAGTAGTACACAGGGGAGGTCAACTAATGAAAAACTGTTTTTT. This translates into CASSTQGRSTNEKLFF. The full variable domain, rest sourced from reference TRBV19 and TRBJ1-4, is DGGITQSPKYLFRKEGQNVTLSCEQNLNHDAMYWYRQDPGQGLRLIYYSQIVNDFQKGDIAEGYSVSREKKESFPLTVTSAQKNPTAFYLCASSTQGRSTNEKLFFGSGTQLSVL.